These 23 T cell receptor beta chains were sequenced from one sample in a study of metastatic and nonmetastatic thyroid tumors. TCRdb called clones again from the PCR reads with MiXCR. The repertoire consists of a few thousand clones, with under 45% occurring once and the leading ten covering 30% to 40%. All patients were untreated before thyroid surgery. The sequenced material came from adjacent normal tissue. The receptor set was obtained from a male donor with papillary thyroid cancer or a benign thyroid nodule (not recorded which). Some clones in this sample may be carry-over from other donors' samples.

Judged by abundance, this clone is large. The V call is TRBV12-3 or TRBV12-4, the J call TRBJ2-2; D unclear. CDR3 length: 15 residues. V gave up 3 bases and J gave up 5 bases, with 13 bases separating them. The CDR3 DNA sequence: TGTGCCAGCAGTTTTAGGGAACTGGGGACCGGGGAGCTGTTTTTT. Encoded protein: CASSFRELGTGELFF.

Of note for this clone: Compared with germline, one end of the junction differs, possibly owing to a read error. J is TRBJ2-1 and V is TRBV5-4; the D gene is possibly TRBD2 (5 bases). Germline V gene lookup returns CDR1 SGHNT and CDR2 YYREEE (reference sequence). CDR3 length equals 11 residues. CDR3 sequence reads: CASSLSGKLLF. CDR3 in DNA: TGTGCCAGCAGCTTATCGGGAAAGTTGCTCTTC. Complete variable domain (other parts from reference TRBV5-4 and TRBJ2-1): ETGVTQSPTHLIKTRGQQVTLRCSSQSGHNTVSWYQQALGQGPQFIFQYYREEENGRGNFPPRFSGLQFPNYSSELNVNALELDDSALYLCASSLSGKLLFGPGTRLTVL.

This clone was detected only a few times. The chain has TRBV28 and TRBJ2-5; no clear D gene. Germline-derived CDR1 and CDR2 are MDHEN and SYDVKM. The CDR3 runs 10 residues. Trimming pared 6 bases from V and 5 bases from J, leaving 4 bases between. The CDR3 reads CASSRETQYF. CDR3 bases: TGTGCCAGCAGCCGGGAGACCCAGTACTTC.

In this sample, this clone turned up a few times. CDR3 nucleotides: TGTGCCAGCAGTTTACGCCCCTACAATGAGCAGTTCTTC. Residues: CASSLRPYNEQFF. The chain couples TRBV27 to TRBJ2-1; no firm D call. V lost 2 bases and J 2 bases, leaving 4 bases between the germline ends. The CDR3 totals 13 residues. CDR1 MNHEY and CDR2 SMNVEV come from the germline V gene (reference sequence).

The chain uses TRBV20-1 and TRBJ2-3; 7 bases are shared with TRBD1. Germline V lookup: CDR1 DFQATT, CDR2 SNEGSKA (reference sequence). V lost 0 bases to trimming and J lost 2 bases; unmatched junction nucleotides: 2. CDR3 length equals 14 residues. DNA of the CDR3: TGCAGTGCTAGAGACAGGGGGAACACAGATACGCAGTATTTT. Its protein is CSARDRGNTDTQYF.

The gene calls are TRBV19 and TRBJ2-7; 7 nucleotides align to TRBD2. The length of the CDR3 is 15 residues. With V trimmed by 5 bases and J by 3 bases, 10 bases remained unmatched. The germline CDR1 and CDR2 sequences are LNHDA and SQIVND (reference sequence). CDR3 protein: CASSPPGLGVYEQYF. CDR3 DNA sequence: TGTGCCAGTAGTCCTCCAGGACTAGGAGTCTACGAGCAGTACTTC. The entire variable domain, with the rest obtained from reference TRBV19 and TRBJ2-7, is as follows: DGGITQSPKYLFRKEGQNVTLSCEQNLNHDAMYWYRQDPGQGLRLIYYSQIVNDFQKGDIAEGYSVSREKKESFPLTVTSAQKNPTAFYLCASSPPGLGVYEQYFGPGTRLTVT.

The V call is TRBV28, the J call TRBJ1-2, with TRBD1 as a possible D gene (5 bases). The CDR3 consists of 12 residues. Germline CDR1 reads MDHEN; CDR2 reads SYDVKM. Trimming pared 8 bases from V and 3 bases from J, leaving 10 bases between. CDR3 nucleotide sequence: TGTGCCAGCGGCAAGACAGACTATGGCTACACCTTC. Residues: CASGKTDYGYTF.

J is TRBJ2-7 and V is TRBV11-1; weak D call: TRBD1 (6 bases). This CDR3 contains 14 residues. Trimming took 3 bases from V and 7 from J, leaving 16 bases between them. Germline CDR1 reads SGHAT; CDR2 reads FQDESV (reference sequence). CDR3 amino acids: CASSFGTRLQEQYF. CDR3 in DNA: TGTGCCAGCAGCTTCGGGACAAGGTTACAAGAGCAGTACTTC.

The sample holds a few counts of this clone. CDR3: CASRGGEQFF. For the CDR3, the DNA is TGTGCCAGCAGGGGGGGTGAGCAGTTCTTC. The chain is built from TRBV2 and TRBJ2-1; D possibly corresponds to TRBD2 (6 bases). This CDR3 region has 10 residues. Trimming stripped 6 bases from V and 9 bases from J, with 6 bases between. The germline CDR1 and CDR2 sequences are SNHLY and FYNNEI.

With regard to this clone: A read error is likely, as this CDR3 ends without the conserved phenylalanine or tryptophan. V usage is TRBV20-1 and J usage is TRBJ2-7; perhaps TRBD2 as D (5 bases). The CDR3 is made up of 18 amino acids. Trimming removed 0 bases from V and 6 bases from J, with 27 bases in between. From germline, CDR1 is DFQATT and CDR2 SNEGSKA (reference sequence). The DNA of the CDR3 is TGCAGTGCTAGAGATAGGCTGGCGGGCCTCCTCCTTACGGCCGAGCAGTACTCC. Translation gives CSARDRLAGLLLTAEQYS.

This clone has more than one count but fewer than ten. CDR3 amino acids: CATSEVSASKSQYF. The CDR3 DNA is TGTGCCACCAGTGAGGTCAGTGCATCGAAGTCGCAGTATTTT. The V call is TRBV24-1, the J call TRBJ2-3, with D unclear. The CDR3 spans 14 residues. V was trimmed by 4 bases and J by 10 bases, leaving 17 bases between them. Germline-derived CDR1 and CDR2 are KGHDR and SFDVKD.

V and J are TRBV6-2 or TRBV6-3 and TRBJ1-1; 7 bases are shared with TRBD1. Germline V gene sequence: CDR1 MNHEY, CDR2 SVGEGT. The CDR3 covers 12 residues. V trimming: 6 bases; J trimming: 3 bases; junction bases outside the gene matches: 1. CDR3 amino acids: CASRQGYTEAFF. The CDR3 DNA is TGTGCCAGCAGACAGGGGTACACTGAAGCTTTCTTT.

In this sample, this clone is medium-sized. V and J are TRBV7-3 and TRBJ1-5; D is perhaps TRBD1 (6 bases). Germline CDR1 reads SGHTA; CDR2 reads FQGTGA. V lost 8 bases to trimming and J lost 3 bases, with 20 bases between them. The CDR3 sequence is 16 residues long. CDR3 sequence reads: CASSWNRVTPNQPQHF. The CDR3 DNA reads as TGTGCCAGCTCATGGAACAGGGTAACACCCAATCAGCCCCAGCATTTT.

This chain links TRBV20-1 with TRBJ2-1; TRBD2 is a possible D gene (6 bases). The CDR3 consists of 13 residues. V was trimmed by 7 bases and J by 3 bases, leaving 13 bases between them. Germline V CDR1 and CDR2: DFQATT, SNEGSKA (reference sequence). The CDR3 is CSGGTANYNEQFF. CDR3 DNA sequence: TGCAGTGGCGGGACTGCAAACTACAATGAGCAGTTCTTC.

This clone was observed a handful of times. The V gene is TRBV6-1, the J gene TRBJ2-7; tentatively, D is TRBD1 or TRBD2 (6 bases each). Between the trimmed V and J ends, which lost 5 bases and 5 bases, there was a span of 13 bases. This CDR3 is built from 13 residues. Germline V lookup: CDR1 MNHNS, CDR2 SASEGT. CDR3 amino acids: CASSQEGGHEQYF. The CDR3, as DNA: TGTGCCAGCAGTCAGGAGGGGGGTCACGAGCAGTACTTC.

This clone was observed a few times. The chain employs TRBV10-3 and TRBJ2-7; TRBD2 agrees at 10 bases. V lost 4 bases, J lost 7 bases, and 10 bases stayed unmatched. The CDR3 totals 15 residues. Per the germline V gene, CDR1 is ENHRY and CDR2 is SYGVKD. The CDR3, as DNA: TGTGCCATCAGTGGTTTAGGACTAGCGGCTAGGGAGCAGTACTTC. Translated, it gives CAISGLGLAAREQYF.

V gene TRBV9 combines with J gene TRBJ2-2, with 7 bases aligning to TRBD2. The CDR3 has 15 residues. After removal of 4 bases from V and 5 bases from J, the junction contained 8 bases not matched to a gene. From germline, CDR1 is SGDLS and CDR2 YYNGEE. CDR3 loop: CASSSPGLRTGELFF. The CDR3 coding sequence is TGTGCCAGCAGCTCACCGGGACTAAGAACCGGGGAGCTGTTTTTT. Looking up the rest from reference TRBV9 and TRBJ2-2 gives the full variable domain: DSGVTQTPKHLITATGQRVTLRCSPRSGDLSVYWYQQSLDQGLQFLIQYYNGEERAKGNILERFSAQQFPDLHSELNLSSLELGDSALYFCASSSPGLRTGELFFGEGSRLTVL.

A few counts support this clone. DNA of the CDR3: TGCGCCAGCAGCTTCGGGACGCTCAGCTCCTACGAGCAGTACTTC. It specifies CASSFGTLSSYEQYF. This chain links TRBV5-1 with TRBJ2-7; the D call may be TRBD1 or TRBD2 (5 bases each). The CDR3 runs 15 residues. Trimming shortened V by 2 bases and J by 0 bases, and 12 bases separated the two germline ends. The V gene's germline CDR1 is SGHRS and CDR2 YFSETQ. Variable domain in full (rest from reference TRBV5-1 and TRBJ2-7): KAGVTQTPRYLIKTRGQQVTLSCSPISGHRSVSWYQQTPGQGLQFLFEYFSETQRNKGNFPGRFSGRQFSNSRSEMNVSTLELGDSALYLCASSFGTLSSYEQYFGPGTRLTVT.

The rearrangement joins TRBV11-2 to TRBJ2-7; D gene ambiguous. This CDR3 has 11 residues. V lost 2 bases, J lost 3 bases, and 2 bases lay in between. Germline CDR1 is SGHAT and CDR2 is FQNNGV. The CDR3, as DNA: TGTGCCAGCAGCTTAATCTACGAGCAGTACTTC. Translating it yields CASSLIYEQYF.

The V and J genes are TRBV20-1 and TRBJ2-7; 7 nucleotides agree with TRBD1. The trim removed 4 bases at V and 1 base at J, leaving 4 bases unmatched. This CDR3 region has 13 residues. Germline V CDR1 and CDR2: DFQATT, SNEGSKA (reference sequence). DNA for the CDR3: TGCAGTGCTATAAAGGGACAGTCCTACGAGCAGTACTTC. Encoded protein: CSAIKGQSYEQYF.

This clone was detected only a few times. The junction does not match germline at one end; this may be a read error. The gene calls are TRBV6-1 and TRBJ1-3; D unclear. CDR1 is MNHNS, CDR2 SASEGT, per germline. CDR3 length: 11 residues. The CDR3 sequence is CASPSGNAMYF. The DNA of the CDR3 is TGTGCCAGCCCCTCTGGAAATGCCATGTATTTT.

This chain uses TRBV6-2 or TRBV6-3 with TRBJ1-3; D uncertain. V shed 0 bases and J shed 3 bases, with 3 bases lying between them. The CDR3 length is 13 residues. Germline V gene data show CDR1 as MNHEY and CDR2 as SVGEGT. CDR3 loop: CASSYSRGNTIYF. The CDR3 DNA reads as TGTGCCAGCAGTTACTCGCGTGGAAACACCATATATTTT.

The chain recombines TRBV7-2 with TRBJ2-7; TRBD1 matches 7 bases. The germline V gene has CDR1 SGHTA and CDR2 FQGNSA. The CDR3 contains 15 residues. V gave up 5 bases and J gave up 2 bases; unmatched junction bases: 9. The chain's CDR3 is CASSPTGTDPYEQYF. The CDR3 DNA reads TGTGCCAGCAGCCCTACCGGGACAGACCCCTACGAGCAGTACTTC.